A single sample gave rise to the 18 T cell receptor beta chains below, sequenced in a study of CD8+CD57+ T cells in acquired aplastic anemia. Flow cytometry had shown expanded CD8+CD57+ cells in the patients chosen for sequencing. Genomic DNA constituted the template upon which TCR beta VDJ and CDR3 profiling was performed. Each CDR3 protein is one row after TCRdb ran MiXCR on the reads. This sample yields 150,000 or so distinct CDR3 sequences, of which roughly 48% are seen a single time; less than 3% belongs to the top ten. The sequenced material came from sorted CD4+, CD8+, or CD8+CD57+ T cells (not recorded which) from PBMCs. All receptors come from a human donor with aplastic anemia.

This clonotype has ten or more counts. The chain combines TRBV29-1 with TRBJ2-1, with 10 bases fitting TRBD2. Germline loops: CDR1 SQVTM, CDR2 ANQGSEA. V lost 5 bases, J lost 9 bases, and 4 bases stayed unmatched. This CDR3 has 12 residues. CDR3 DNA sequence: TGCAGCGTTCTCCTAGCGGGAGTTGAGCAGTTCTTC. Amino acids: CSVLLAGVEQFF.

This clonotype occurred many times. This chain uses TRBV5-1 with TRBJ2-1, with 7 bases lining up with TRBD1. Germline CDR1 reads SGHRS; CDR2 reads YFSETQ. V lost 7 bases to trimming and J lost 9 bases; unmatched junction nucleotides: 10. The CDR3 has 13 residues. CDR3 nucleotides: TGCGCCAGCGGCCTCGACAGGGACGGTGAGCAGTTCTTC. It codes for CASGLDRDGEQFF.

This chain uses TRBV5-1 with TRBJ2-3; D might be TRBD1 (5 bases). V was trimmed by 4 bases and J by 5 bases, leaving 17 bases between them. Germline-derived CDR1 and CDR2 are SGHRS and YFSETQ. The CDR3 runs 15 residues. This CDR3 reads CASSVDTQLRDTQYF. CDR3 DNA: TGCGCCAGCAGCGTGGACACTCAGCTCCGAGATACGCAGTATTTT.

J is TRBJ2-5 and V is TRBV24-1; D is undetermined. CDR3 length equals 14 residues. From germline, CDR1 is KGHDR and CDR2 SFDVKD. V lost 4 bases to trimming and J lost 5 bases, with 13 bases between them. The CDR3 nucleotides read TGTGCCACCAGTGACCAGTCCCGGTTTGAGACCCAGTACTTC. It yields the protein CATSDQSRFETQYF.

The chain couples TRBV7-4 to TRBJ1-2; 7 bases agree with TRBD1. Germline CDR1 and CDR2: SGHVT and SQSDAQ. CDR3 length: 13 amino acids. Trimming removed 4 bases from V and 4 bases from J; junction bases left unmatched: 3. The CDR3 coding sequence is TGTGCCAGCAGCTCCCGACAGGGCTATGGCTACACCTTC. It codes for CASSSRQGYGYTF.

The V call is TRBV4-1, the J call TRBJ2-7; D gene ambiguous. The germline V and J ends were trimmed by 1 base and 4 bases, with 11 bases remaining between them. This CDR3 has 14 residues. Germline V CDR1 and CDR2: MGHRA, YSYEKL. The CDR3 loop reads CASSQGLTIYEQYF. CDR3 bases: TGCGCCAGCAGCCAAGGACTGACGATTTACGAGCAGTACTTC.

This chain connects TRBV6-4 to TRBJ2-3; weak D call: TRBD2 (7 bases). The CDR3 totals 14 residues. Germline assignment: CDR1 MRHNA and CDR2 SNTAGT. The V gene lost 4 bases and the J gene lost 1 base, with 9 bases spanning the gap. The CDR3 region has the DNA TGTGCCAGCAGTGGGGGGGGCGGCACAGATACGCAGTATTTT. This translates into CASSGGGGTDTQYF.

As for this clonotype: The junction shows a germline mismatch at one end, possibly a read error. This chain's CDR3 is CVSSPQGGPYGYTF. Here the CDR3 DNA reads TGTGTCAGCAGCCCTCAGGGGGGACCCTATGGCTACACCTTC. The chain carries TRBV7-9 and TRBJ1-2; 7 positions match TRBD1. Germline assignment: CDR1 SEHNR and CDR2 FQNEAQ (reference sequence). This CDR3 region has 14 residues. The entire variable domain, with the rest obtained from reference TRBV7-9 and TRBJ1-2, is as follows: DTGVSQNPRHKITKRGQNVTFRCDPISEHNRLYWYRQTLGQGPEFLTYFQNEAQLEKSRLLSDRFSAERPKGSFSTLEIQRTEQGDSAMYLCVSSPQGGPYGYTFGSGTRLTVV.

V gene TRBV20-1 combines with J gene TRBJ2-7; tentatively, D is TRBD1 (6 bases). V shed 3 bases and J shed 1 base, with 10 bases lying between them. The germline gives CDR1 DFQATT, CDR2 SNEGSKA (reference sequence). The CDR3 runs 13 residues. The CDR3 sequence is CSARRDRSYEQYF. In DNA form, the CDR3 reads TGCAGTGCTAGGAGAGACAGGTCCTACGAGCAGTACTTC.

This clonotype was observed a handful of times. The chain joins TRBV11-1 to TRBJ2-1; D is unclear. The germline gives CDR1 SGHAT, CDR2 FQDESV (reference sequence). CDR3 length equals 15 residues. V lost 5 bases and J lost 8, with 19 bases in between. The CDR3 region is CASSDLGQIIDEQFF. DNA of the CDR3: TGTGCCAGCAGCGACCTCGGGCAAATCATCGATGAGCAGTTCTTC.

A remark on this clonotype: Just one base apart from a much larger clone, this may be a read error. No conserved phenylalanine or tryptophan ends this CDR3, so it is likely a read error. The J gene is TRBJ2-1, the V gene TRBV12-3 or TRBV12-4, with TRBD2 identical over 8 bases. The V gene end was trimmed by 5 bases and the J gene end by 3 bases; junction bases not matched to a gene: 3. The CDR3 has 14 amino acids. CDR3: CASSTSGGYNEQFL. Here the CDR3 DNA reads TGTGCCAGCAGTACTAGCGGTGGCTACAATGAGCAGTTCCTC.

The CDR3 nucleotides read TGTGCCAGCAGTTACTTTATCGATCAGCCCCAGCATTTT. Encoded protein: CASSYFIDQPQHF. The genes are TRBV6-2 or TRBV6-3 and TRBJ1-5, with D uncertain. Germline V gene lookup returns CDR1 MNHEY and CDR2 SVGEGT. With 1 base removed from V and 5 bases from J, the gap between germline ends came to 6 bases. This CDR3 region has 13 residues.

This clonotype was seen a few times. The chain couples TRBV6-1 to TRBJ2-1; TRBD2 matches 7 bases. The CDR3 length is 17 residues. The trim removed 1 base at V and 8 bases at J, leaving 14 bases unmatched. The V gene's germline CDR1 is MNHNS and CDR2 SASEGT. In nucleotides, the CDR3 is TGTGCCAGCAGTGAAGAAGTGGGAGGGCCTTTCGGGGATGAGCAGTTCTTC. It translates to CASSEEVGGPFGDEQFF.

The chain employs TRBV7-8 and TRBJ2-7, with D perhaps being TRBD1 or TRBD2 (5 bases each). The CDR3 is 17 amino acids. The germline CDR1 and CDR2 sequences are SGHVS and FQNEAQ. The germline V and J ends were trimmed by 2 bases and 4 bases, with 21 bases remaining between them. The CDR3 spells CASSLSALKGDGYEQYF. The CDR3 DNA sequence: TGTGCCAGCAGCTTATCAGCGCTTAAAGGGGACGGGTACGAGCAGTACTTC.

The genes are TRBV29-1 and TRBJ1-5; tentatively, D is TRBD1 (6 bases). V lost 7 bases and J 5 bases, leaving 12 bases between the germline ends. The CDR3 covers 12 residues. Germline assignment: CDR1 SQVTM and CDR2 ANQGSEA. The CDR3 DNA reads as TGCAGCGCCGCGACAGGCTATCAGCCCCAGCATTTT. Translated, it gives CSAATGYQPQHF.

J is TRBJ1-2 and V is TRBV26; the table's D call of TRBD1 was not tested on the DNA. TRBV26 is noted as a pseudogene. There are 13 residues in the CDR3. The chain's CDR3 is CASSSTGTYGYTF. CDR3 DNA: TGTGCCAGCAGTTCAACAGGGACTTATGGCTACACCTTC.

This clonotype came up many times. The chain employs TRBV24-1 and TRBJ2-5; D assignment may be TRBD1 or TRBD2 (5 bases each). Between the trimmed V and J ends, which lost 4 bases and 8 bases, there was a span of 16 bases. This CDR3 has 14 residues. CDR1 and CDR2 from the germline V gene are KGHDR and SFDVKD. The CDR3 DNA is TGTGCCACCAGTGAGGACGGGACGAGGTATACCCAGTACTTC. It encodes CATSEDGTRYTQYF.

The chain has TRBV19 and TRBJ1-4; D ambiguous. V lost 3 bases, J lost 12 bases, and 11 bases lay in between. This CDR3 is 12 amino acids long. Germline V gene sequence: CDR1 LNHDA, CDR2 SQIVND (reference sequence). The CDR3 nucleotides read TGTGCCAGTAGTATTGGAGAGACTCAACTGTTTTTT. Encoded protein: CASSIGETQLFF. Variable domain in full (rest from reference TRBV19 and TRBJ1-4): DGGITQSPKYLFRKEGQNVTLSCEQNLNHDAMYWYRQDPGQGLRLIYYSQIVNDFQKGDIAEGYSVSREKKESFPLTVTSAQKNPTAFYLCASSIGETQLFFGSGTQLSVL.